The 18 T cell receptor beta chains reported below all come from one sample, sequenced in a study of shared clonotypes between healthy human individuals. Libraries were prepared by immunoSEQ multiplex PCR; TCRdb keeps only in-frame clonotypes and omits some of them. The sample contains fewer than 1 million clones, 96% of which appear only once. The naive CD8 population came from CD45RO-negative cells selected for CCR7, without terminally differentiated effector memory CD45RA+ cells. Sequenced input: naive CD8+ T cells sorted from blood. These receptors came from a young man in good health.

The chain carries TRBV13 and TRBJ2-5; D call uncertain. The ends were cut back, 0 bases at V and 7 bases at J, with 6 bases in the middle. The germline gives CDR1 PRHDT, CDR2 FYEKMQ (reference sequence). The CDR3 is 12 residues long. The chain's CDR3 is CASSLGKGTQYF. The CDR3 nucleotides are TGTGCCAGCAGCTTAGGGAAGGGGACCCAGTACTTC. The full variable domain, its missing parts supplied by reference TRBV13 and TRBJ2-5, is AAGVIQSPRHLIKEKRETATLKCYPIPRHDTVYWYQQGPGQDPQFLISFYEKMQSDKGSIPDRFSAQQFSDYHSELNMSSLELGDSALYFCASSLGKGTQYFGPGTRLLVL.

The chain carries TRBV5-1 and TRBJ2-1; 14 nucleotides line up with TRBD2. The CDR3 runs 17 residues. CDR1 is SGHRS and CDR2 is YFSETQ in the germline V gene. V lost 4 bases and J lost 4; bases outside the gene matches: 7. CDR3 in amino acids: CASSPGLAGEGYNEQFF. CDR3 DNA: TGCGCCAGCAGCCCGGGACTAGCGGGAGAGGGATACAATGAGCAGTTCTTC. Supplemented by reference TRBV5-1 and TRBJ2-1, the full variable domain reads KAGVTQTPRYLIKTRGQQVTLSCSPISGHRSVSWYQQTPGQGLQFLFEYFSETQRNKGNFPGRFSGRQFSNSRSEMNVSTLELGDSALYLCASSPGLAGEGYNEQFFGPGTRLTVL.

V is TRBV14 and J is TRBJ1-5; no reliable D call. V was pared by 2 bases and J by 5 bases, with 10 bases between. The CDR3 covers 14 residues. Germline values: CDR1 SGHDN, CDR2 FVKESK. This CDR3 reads CASSQSDLDQPQHF. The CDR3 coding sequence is TGTGCCAGCAGCCAATCGGACCTAGATCAGCCCCAGCATTTT.

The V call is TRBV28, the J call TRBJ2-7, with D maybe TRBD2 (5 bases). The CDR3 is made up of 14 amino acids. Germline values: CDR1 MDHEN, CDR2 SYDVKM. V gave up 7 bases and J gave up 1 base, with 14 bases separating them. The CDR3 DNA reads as TGTGCCAGCATCAATAGCCTAGCTTCCTACGAGCAGTACTTC. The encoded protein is CASINSLASYEQYF. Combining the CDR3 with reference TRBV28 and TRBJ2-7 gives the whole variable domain DVKVTQSSRYLVKRTGEKVFLECVQDMDHENMFWYRQDPGLGLRLIYFSYDVKMKEKGDIPEGYSVSREKKERFSLILESASTNQTSMYLCASINSLASYEQYFGPGTRLTVT.

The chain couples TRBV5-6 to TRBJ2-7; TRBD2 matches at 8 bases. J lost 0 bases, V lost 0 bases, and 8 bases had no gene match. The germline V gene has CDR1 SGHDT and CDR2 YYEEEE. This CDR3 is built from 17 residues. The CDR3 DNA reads TGTGCCAGCAGCTTGGATGCGGGGGGCGGACTCTCCTACGAGCAGTACTTC. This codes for CASSLDAGGGLSYEQYF.

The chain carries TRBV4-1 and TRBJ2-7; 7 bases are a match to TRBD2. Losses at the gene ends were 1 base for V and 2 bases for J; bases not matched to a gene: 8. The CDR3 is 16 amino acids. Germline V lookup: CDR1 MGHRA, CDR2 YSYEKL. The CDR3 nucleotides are TGCGCCAGCAGCCAAGGTTCGCGGGAGTTAACCTACGAGCAGTACTTC. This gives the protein CASSQGSRELTYEQYF.

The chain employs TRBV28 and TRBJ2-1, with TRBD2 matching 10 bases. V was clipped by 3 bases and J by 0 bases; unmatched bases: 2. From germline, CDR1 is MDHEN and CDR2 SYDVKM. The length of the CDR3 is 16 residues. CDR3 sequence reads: CASSLGLAPSYNEQFF. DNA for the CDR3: TGTGCCAGCAGTTTGGGACTAGCGCCCTCCTACAATGAGCAGTTCTTC. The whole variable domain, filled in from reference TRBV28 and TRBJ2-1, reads DVKVTQSSRYLVKRTGEKVFLECVQDMDHENMFWYRQDPGLGLRLIYFSYDVKMKEKGDIPEGYSVSREKKERFSLILESASTNQTSMYLCASSLGLAPSYNEQFFGPGTRLTVL.

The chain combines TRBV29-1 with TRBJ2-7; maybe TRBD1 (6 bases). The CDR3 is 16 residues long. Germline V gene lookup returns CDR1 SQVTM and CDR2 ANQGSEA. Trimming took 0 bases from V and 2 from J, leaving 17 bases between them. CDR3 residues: CSVEDPGAGSTYEQYF. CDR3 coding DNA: TGCAGCGTTGAAGATCCAGGGGCAGGCAGTACCTACGAGCAGTACTTC.

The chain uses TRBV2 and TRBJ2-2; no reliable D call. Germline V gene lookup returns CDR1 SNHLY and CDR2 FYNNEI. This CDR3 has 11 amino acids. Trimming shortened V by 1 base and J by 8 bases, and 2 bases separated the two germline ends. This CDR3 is CASSEVGELFF. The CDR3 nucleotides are TGTGCCAGCAGTGAAGTTGGGGAGCTGTTTTTT.

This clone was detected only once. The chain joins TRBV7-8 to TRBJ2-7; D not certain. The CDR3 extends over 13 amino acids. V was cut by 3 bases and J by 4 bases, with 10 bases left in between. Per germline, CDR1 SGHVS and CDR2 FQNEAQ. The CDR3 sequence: CASSFRAAYEQYF. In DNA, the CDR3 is TGTGCCAGCAGCTTTAGAGCAGCTTACGAGCAGTACTTC.

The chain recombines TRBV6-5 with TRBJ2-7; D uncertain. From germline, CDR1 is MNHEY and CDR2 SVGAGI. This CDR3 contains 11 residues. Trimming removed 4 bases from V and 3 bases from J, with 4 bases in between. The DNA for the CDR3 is TGTGCCAGCAGTTCACACTACGAGCAGTACTTC. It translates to CASSSHYEQYF.

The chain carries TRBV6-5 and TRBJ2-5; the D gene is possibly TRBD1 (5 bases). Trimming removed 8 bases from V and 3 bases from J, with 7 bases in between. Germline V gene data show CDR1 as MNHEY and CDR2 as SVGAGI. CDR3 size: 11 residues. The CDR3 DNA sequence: TGTGCCAGCCCGACAGAAGAGACCCAGTACTTC. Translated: CASPTEETQYF.

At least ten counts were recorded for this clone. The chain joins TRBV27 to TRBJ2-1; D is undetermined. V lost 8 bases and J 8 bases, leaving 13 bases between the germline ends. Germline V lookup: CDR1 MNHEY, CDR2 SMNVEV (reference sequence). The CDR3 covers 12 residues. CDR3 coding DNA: TGTGCCAGCGCCATGATCGAGGATGAGCAGTTCTTC. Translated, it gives CASAMIEDEQFF.

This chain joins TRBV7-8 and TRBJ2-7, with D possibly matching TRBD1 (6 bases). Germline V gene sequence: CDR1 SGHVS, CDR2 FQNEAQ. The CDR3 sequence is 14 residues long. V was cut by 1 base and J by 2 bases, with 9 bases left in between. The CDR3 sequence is CASSLGRGAYEQYF. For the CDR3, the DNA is TGTGCCAGCAGCTTAGGCAGGGGAGCCTACGAGCAGTACTTC.

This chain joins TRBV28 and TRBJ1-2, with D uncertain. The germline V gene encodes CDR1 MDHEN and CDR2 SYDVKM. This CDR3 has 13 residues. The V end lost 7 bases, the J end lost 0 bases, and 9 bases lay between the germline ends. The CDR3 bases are TGTGCCAGCAATCAGCTAACTAACTATGGCTACACCTTC. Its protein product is CASNQLTNYGYTF.

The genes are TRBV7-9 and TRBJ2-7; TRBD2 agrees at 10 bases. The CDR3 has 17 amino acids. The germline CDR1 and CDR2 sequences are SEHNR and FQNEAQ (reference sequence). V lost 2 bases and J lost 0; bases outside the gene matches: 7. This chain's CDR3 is CASSLKREGLSSYEQYF. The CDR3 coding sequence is TGTGCCAGCAGCTTAAAGCGGGAGGGCCTAAGCTCCTACGAGCAGTACTTC.

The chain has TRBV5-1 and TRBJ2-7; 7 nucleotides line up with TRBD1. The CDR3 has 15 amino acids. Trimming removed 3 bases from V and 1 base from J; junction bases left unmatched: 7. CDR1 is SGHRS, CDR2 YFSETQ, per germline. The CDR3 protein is CASSSETGLSYEQYF. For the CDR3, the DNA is TGCGCCAGCAGCTCGGAGACAGGGTTGTCCTACGAGCAGTACTTC.

The CDR3 bases are TGTGCCAGCAGCCTTACAGGGACAGTATACGACGAGCAGTACTTC. As protein: CASSLTGTVYDEQYF. This sequence joins TRBV9 and TRBJ2-7; TRBD1 agrees at 7 bases. From germline, CDR1 is SGDLS and CDR2 YYNGEE. This CDR3 region has 15 residues. V trimming: 4 bases; J trimming: 5 bases; junction bases outside the gene matches: 12.